This passage covers 24 T cell receptor beta chains from one sample sequenced in a study of T cell responses to AZD1222 COVID-19 vaccine. Only in-frame clones appear in the TCRdb table, and some are missing; sequencing was by immunoSEQ multiplex PCR. The data hold approximately 90,000 clones, with over 80% observed a single time. Sequences were derived from peripheral blood, sampled on day 0 of AZD1222 vaccination. These receptors all stem from an adult in good health.

The rearrangement uses TRBV28 and TRBJ1-5; no clear D gene. CDR3 length: 11 amino acids. Germline CDR1 reads MDHEN; CDR2 reads SYDVKM. The V gene lost 6 bases and the J gene lost 6 bases, with 6 bases spanning the gap. CDR3 nucleotide sequence: TGTGCCAGCAGGGCGGCTCAGCCCCAGCATTTT. This gives the protein CASRAAQPQHF.

The chain combines TRBV5-6 with TRBJ1-2, with D possibly TRBD1 on 6 matching bases. Trimming shortened V by 3 bases and J by 0 bases, and 21 bases separated the two germline ends. Germline lookup yields CDR1 SGHDT and CDR2 YYEEEE. The CDR3 contains 18 residues. CDR3 nucleotide sequence: TGTGCCAGCAGCTCGAGCCATCGCACAGGGATTCCTAACTATGGCTACACCTTC. Translation: CASSSSHRTGIPNYGYTF. Variable domain in full (rest from reference TRBV5-6 and TRBJ1-2): DAGVTQSPTHLIKTRGQQVTLRCSPKSGHDTVSWYQQALGQGPQFIFQYYEEEERQRGNFPDRFSGHQFPNYSSELNVNALLLGDSALYLCASSSSHRTGIPNYGYTFGSGTRLTVV.

This chain joins TRBV9 and TRBJ2-7; possibly TRBD2 for D (6 bases). Trimming removed 0 bases at V and 0 bases at J, with 10 bases between. CDR1 and CDR2 from the germline V gene are SGDLS and YYNGEE. The CDR3 is made up of 15 amino acids. The CDR3 reads CASSVGTTASYEQYF. In nucleotides, the CDR3 is TGTGCCAGCAGCGTAGGGACTACTGCCTCCTACGAGCAGTACTTC. Full variable domain (missing parts from reference TRBV9 and TRBJ2-7): DSGVTQTPKHLITATGQRVTLRCSPRSGDLSVYWYQQSLDQGLQFLIQYYNGEERAKGNILERFSAQQFPDLHSELNLSSLELGDSALYFCASSVGTTASYEQYFGPGTRLTVT.

This chain connects TRBV12-3 or TRBV12-4 to TRBJ2-5; D ambiguous. The germline V and J ends were trimmed by 6 bases and 4 bases, with 9 bases remaining between them. CDR3 length: 12 residues. CDR3 bases: TGTGCCAGCAGCAGACTTGTAGAGACCCAGTACTTC. Encoded protein: CASSRLVETQYF.

The chain joins TRBV10-1 to TRBJ1-3; the D is unclear. The length of the CDR3 is 11 residues. V was pared by 4 bases and J by 2 bases, with 0 bases between. Germline CDR1 is WNHNN and CDR2 is SYGVQD (reference sequence). The CDR3 sequence: CASSAGNTIYF. The CDR3 DNA reads as TGCGCCAGCAGTGCTGGAAACACCATATATTTT.

The gene calls are TRBV28 and TRBJ1-4; D remains ambiguous. The length of the CDR3 is 16 residues. V shed 3 bases and J shed 3 bases, with 14 bases lying between them. The germline CDR1 and CDR2 sequences are MDHEN and SYDVKM. The CDR3 sequence: CASSLMEGRANEKLFF. The CDR3 DNA is TGTGCCAGCAGTTTGATGGAGGGTCGAGCTAATGAAAAACTGTTTTTT.

The rearrangement uses TRBV28 and TRBJ1-2; the D gene is possibly TRBD1 (6 bases). Per germline, CDR1 MDHEN and CDR2 SYDVKM. CDR3 length: 13 amino acids. The V and J ends lost 2 bases and 8 bases respectively, with 12 bases between them. The CDR3 DNA reads as TGTGCCAGCAGTTTAAGCGGGGGCGCAGGCTACACCTTC. Protein sequence: CASSLSGGAGYTF.

The rearrangement links TRBV24-1 to TRBJ2-5; 11 bases fit TRBD2. CDR1 and CDR2 from the germline V gene are KGHDR and SFDVKD. Trimming removed 4 bases from V and 2 bases from J; junction bases left unmatched: 2. The CDR3 contains 15 residues. The CDR3 nucleotides read TGTGCCACCAGTGAGAGACTAGCGGGACAAGAGACCCAGTACTTC. Its translation: CATSERLAGQETQYF.

This chain joins TRBV18 and TRBJ1-1, with 7 nucleotides matching TRBD1. The V segment lost 4 bases and the J segment 1 base; nucleotides outside the gene matches: 3. The germline V gene encodes CDR1 KGHSH and CDR2 LQKENI. The CDR3 consists of 14 residues. This CDR3 is CASSQGQPNTEAFF. CDR3 bases: TGTGCCAGCTCACAGGGACAGCCGAACACTGAAGCTTTCTTT.

The V gene is TRBV4-2, the J gene TRBJ2-1, with TRBD1 as a possible D gene (7 bases). CDR1 and CDR2 from the germline V gene are LGHNA and YNFKEQ. V lost 7 bases and J lost 9, with 13 bases in between. The CDR3 is 12 residues long. CDR3 region: CASTGGQGEQFF. CDR3 coding DNA: TGTGCCAGCACAGGGGGGCAGGGTGAGCAGTTCTTC.

The rearrangement links TRBV6-5 to TRBJ1-5; no clear D gene. Germline V gene sequence: CDR1 MNHEY, CDR2 SVGAGI. This CDR3 contains 15 residues. Trimming removed 4 bases at V and 2 bases at J, with 12 bases between. CDR3 DNA sequence: TGTGCCAGCAGTTCCTCTTTTAGGGGCAATCAGCCCCAGCATTTT. Translated, it gives CASSSSFRGNQPQHF.

CDR3 amino acids: CASSVGTGGSQPQHF. The CDR3 DNA reads TGTGCCAGCAGCGTCGGGACAGGGGGGAGTCAGCCCCAGCATTTT. The J gene is TRBJ1-5, the V gene TRBV7-8, with TRBD1 identical over 11 bases. This CDR3 is 15 amino acids long. Germline V gene data show CDR1 as SGHVS and CDR2 as FQNEAQ. Trimming at V came to 5 bases and at J to 6 bases, leaving 6 bases not matched to a gene.

This clone was counted between two and nine times. This chain joins TRBV7-9 and TRBJ1-1; possible D gene TRBD1, 5 bases. V lost 7 bases, J lost 4 bases, and 10 bases lay in between. CDR1 SEHNR and CDR2 FQNEAQ come from the germline V gene (reference sequence). This CDR3 spans 12 amino acids. The CDR3 loop is CASTPGGTEAFF. The CDR3 bases are TGTGCCAGCACCCCCGGGGGCACTGAAGCTTTCTTT. Drawing the rest from reference TRBV7-9 and TRBJ1-1, the complete variable domain is DTGVSQNPRHKITKRGQNVTFRCDPISEHNRLYWYRQTLGQGPEFLTYFQNEAQLEKSRLLSDRFSAERPKGSFSTLEIQRTEQGDSAMYLCASTPGGTEAFFGQGTRLTVV.

The V call is TRBV13, the J call TRBJ2-1, with 12 bases that match TRBD2. V lost 4 bases to trimming and J lost 7 bases; unmatched junction nucleotides: 11. The CDR3 consists of 17 residues. Germline lookup yields CDR1 PRHDT and CDR2 FYEKMQ (reference sequence). DNA for the CDR3: TGTGCCAGCAGCTCAAAGAGACTAGCGGGAGAGGGTAATGAGCAGTTCTTC. It codes for CASSSKRLAGEGNEQFF. The whole variable domain, filled in from reference TRBV13 and TRBJ2-1, reads AAGVIQSPRHLIKEKRETATLKCYPIPRHDTVYWYQQGPGQDPQFLISFYEKMQSDKGSIPDRFSAQQFSDYHSELNMSSLELGDSALYFCASSSKRLAGEGNEQFFGPGTRLTVL.

The V and J genes are TRBV28 and TRBJ1-2; 7 bases are a match to TRBD1. The CDR3 is 13 residues long. Looked up from germline, CDR1 is MDHEN and CDR2 is SYDVKM. The V gene end was trimmed by 6 bases and the J gene end by 3 bases; junction bases not matched to a gene: 4. The CDR3 sequence is CASRPGQYYGYTF. The CDR3 DNA follows: TGTGCCAGCAGGCCGGGACAGTACTATGGCTACACCTTC.

This chain uses TRBV2 with TRBJ1-5; D gene uncertain. V lost 6 bases and J lost 4, with 7 bases in between. Germline values: CDR1 SNHLY, CDR2 FYNNEI. The length of the CDR3 is 12 residues. For the CDR3, the DNA is TGTGCCAGCAGGCAATCTAATCAGCCCCAGCATTTT. Encoded protein: CASRQSNQPQHF.

The chain carries TRBV12-5 and TRBJ1-5; no firm D call. The V gene lost 0 bases and the J gene lost 10 bases, with 7 bases spanning the gap. The CDR3 totals 12 residues. Per the germline V gene, CDR1 is LGHNT and CDR2 is FRNRAP. Here the CDR3 reads CASGLVHGPQHF. CDR3 in DNA: TGTGCTAGTGGTTTGGTACACGGTCCCCAGCATTTT.

This clone was detected only once. This rearrangement joins TRBV7-2 to TRBJ2-7; tentatively, D is TRBD2 (5 bases). This CDR3 is built from 13 residues. V was cut by 0 bases and J by 3 bases, with 6 bases left in between. Germline CDR1 SGHTA, CDR2 FQGNSA. CDR3 amino acids: CASSLADFYEQYF. CDR3 nucleotides: TGTGCCAGCAGCTTAGCGGACTTCTACGAGCAGTACTTC.

The gene calls are TRBV5-1 and TRBJ2-1, with 11 bases aligning to TRBD1. V lost 0 bases and J lost 7; bases outside the gene matches: 18. The V gene's germline CDR1 is SGHRS and CDR2 YFSETQ. The CDR3 has 20 amino acids. DNA of the CDR3: TGCGCCAGCAGCTTGGGGACAGGGGGCGTAAGGAGGCTAAATACTAATGAGCAGTTCTTC. Its protein product is CASSLGTGGVRRLNTNEQFF.

This rearrangement joins TRBV7-9 to TRBJ2-2, with a weak D call TRBD1 (6 bases). The CDR3 runs 14 residues. Germline-derived CDR1 and CDR2 are SEHNR and FQNEAQ (reference sequence). Between the trimmed V and J ends, which lost 5 bases and 2 bases, there was a span of 9 bases. In nucleotides, the CDR3 is TGTGCCAGCAGCCCCAGGGGTAACACCGGGGAGCTGTTTTTT. Amino acid sequence: CASSPRGNTGELFF.

The rearrangement links TRBV27 to TRBJ1-1, with D hard to call. The V gene's germline CDR1 is MNHEY and CDR2 SMNVEV (reference sequence). The CDR3 covers 14 residues. Trimming cost V 3 bases and J 3 bases, with 11 bases left between them. CDR3 amino acids: CASSFLGRDTEAFF. For the CDR3, the DNA is TGTGCCAGCAGTTTCTTGGGGAGGGACACTGAAGCTTTCTTT.

J is TRBJ1-2 and V is TRBV2; 7 nucleotides align to TRBD1. This CDR3 has 14 residues. V gave up 7 bases and J gave up 8 bases; unmatched junction bases: 13. Germline assignment: CDR1 SNHLY and CDR2 FYNNEI. Here the CDR3 reads CASTDRDAPRGYTF. The CDR3 DNA reads TGTGCCAGCACCGACAGGGATGCACCGAGGGGCTACACCTTC.

The CDR3 bases are TGCGCCAGCACCGATTTGAGGGCAGGGGGTCATTATGGCTACACCTTC. Translation: CASTDLRAGGHYGYTF. This chain uses TRBV5-1 with TRBJ1-2; 7 positions agree with TRBD1. The V and J ends lost 6 bases and 5 bases, in that order; junction bases with no gene match: 16. The CDR3 loop spans 16 amino acids. Germline V gives CDR1 SGHRS, CDR2 YFSETQ.

This clone appeared a few times. V and J are TRBV25-1 and TRBJ1-1; TRBD1 agrees at 10 bases. Germline trimming cut 4 bases from V and 4 bases from J; bases unmatched to any gene: 9. CDR3 length: 16 amino acids. Germline loops: CDR1 MGHDK, CDR2 SYGVNS. The CDR3 sequence: CASSGWDRGKFTEAFF. The CDR3 bases are TGTGCCAGCAGTGGTTGGGACAGGGGAAAGTTCACTGAAGCTTTCTTT.